The rows below give T cell receptor beta chains drawn from one sample of a study of breast tumors, draining lymph nodes, adjacent tissues. Each CDR3 protein gets one entry after TCRdb re-called the multiplex PCR reads with MiXCR. Of approximately 180,000 distinct CDR3 sequences listed, about 33% are singletons. Sequencing input: axillary lymph node tissue. The receptors shown here come from a female donor with breast cancer. Some clones in this sample may be carry-over from other donors' samples. The conserved cysteine and the conserved F or W are not part of the CDR3 here. The D gene is left open where the match is weak.

>12|-|TRBJ1-5|TRBV11-2
ASSLGWGNQPQH
>11|-|TRBJ2-5|TRBV20-1
SARDWTTGTQY
>13|-|TRBJ2-7|TRBV20-1
SARGATSWGYEQY
>15|TRBD2|TRBJ2-1|TRBV6-5
APAHPSGLAGVDEQF
>14|TRBD2|TRBJ2-1|TRBV9
ASSPPSSGPWNEQF
>11|-|TRBJ1-2|TRBV19
ASSIDGVRGYT
>13|-|TRBJ2-4|TRBV20-1
SARSWILAKNIQY
>9|-|TRBJ2-7|TRBV5-1
ANSFASEQY
>12|-|TRBJ1-2|TRBV5-1
ASREQGPQRGYT
>11|-|TRBJ1-1|TRBV7-9
ASSLVDGAEAF
>13|-|TRBJ1-4|TRBV15
ATSRESVPNEKLF
>12|-|TRBJ2-7|TRBV11-2
ASSFLQGQDEQY
>11|TRBD1|TRBJ2-3|TRBV5-1
ASNRQGSDTQY
>12|TRBD1|TRBJ1-6|TRBV14
ASSLRTGGSPLH
>12|-|TRBJ2-3|TRBV24-1
ARVGTVRTDTQY
>13|TRBD2|TRBJ2-3|TRBV7-2
ASSTSGSMTDTQY
>12|TRBD1|TRBJ1-5|TRBV19
ASRGQGAYQPQH